Listed below are T cell receptor beta chains from one sample, sequenced in a study of CD8 T cells in ankylosing spondylitis. TCRdb reanalysed the 5' RACE reads using MiXCR and keeps one entry per CDR3 protein. The data show about 240,000 distinct CDR3 sequences, about 9.1% seen once. The specimen sequenced was blood, either unsorted or a sorted T cell fraction (not recorded which). The receptor source for this set is a male donor with ankylosing spondylitis or in good health (not recorded which). Each CDR3 is given with its conserved first and last residue. Fields, in order: CDR3 protein, CDR3 DNA, V gene, clone size, D gene, J gene. D genes are given only for firm matches. Size is stated for part of the rows, as once, few or many counts, or as a class when the clone is expanded.

CCARGVTSPLAKNIQYF TGCTGTGCTAGAGGGGTGACATCTCCCCTGGCCAAAAACATTCAGTACTTC TRBV20-1 few . TRBJ2-4
CASSPPGTGGFGELFF TGTGCCAGCTCACCACCCGGGACAGGGGGCTTCGGGGAGCTGTTTTTT TRBV18 many TRBD1 TRBJ2-2
CSVVQGPSYEQYF TGCAGCGTTGTCCAGGGGCCCTCTTACGAGCAGTACTTC TRBV29-1 few . TRBJ2-7
CASSLVRGSSYNEQFF TGTGCCAGCAGCTTAGTAAGGGGTAGCTCCTACAATGAGCAGTTCTTC TRBV7-8 many . TRBJ2-1
CASSQLSGNEQFF TGTGCCAGCAGCCAGCTATCAGGCAATGAGCAGTTCTTC TRBV7-3 many . TRBJ2-1
CASSRPTSGWETQYF TGTGCCAGCAGTAGACCGACTAGCGGTTGGGAGACCCAGTACTTC TRBV12-3/TRBV12-4 . TRBD2 TRBJ2-5
CASSYSSLRPSRHF TGTGCCAGCAGTTACTCCTCCCTCCGACCGTCTCGGCATTTT TRBV6-2/TRBV6-3 many . TRBJ1-5
CSVEASPTGVDTGELFF TGCAGCGTGGAGGCGAGCCCGACAGGGGTCGACACCGGGGAGCTGTTTTTT TRBV29-1 many TRBD1 TRBJ2-2
CASRQGAADTQYF TGTGCCAGCAGGCAGGGGGCAGCAGATACGCAGTATTTT TRBV5-6 many TRBD1 TRBJ2-3
CSAEDGRNSGNTIYF TGCAGTGCGGAGGATGGACGGAACTCTGGAAACACCATATATTTT TRBV20-1 many . TRBJ1-3
CASSLSRNTGELFF TGTGCCAGCAGCTTATCACGGAACACCGGGGAGCTGTTTTTT TRBV7-6 few . TRBJ2-2
CSVYLEPSSYEQYF TGCAGCGTCTACCTTGAACCCAGCTCCTACGAGCAGTACTTC TRBV29-1 many . TRBJ2-7
CASSHSPGTRADTQYF TGTGCCAGCAGCCATTCCCCCGGGACTCGGGCAGATACGCAGTATTTT TRBV3-1 many . TRBJ2-3
CASSQGLAGERETQYF TGTGCCAGCAGCCAGGGACTAGCGGGAGAGAGAGAGACCCAGTACTTC TRBV13 . TRBD2 TRBJ2-5
CSVAGGGFSTDTQYF TGCAGTGTCGCAGGCGGGGGGTTTAGCACAGATACGCAGTATTTT TRBV20-1 many TRBD2 TRBJ2-3
CAISVMGQGKNEQYF TGTGCCATCAGTGTGATGGGACAGGGTAAAAACGAGCAGTACTTC TRBV10-3 few TRBD1 TRBJ2-7
CAWSVGGGVTEAFF TGTGCCTGGAGTGTAGGAGGGGGCGTGACTGAAGCTTTCTTT TRBV30 . TRBD1 TRBJ1-1
CASSIGTGTNSPLHF TGTGCCAGCAGCATCGGGACAGGGACTAATTCACCCCTCCACTTT TRBV7-9 . TRBD1 TRBJ1-6
CASSLLKNTEAFF TGCGCCAGCAGCTTACTTAAGAACACTGAAGCTTTCTTT TRBV5-1 . . TRBJ1-1
CSAKEGSSGANVLTF TGCAGTGCTAAGGAGGGTTCGTCTGGGGCCAACGTCCTGACTTTC TRBV20-1 many . TRBJ2-6
CASSIGQGAYEQYF TGTGCCAGTAGTATCGGGCAGGGAGCCTACGAGCAGTACTTC TRBV19 few . TRBJ2-7
CASSLGGVVTGELFF TGTGCCAGCAGCCTAGGCGGTGTGGTCACCGGGGAGCTGTTTTTT TRBV7-2 . . TRBJ2-2
CASSERQGWADTQYF TGTGCCAGCTCAGAGCGACAGGGATGGGCAGATACGCAGTATTTT TRBV18 . TRBD1 TRBJ2-3
CASSPGHESVLTF TGTGCCAGCAGCCCCGGGCACGAGTCCGTCCTGACTTTC TRBV12-3/TRBV12-4 few . TRBJ2-6
CASSLEGFQYNEQFF TGTGCCAGCAGCTTAGAAGGTTTCCAATACAATGAGCAGTTCTTC TRBV11-2 few . TRBJ2-1
CASSPGQGAHYSNQPQHF TGTGCCAGCAGCCCGGGACAGGGGGCCCATTATAGCAATCAGCCCCAGCATTTT TRBV12-3/TRBV12-4 many TRBD1 TRBJ1-5
CASSARGAYNEQFF TGTGCCAGCAGCGCGAGGGGGGCTTACAATGAGCAGTTCTTC TRBV7-2 many . TRBJ2-1
CASSGSPGETQYF TGTGCCAGCAGCGGGAGCCCTGGGGAGACCCAGTACTTC TRBV9 . . TRBJ2-5
CASSQERQRSYGYTF TGCGCCAGCAGCCAAGAACGACAGAGAAGCTATGGCTACACCTTC TRBV4-3 many . TRBJ1-2
CASAQGSIWNEQFF TGTGCCAGCGCTCAGGGGTCAATCTGGAATGAGCAGTTCTTC TRBV7-9 many . TRBJ2-1
CASPRGGGNTGELFF TGTGCCAGCCCCAGGGGCGGGGGCAATACCGGGGAGCTGTTTTTT TRBV12-3/TRBV12-4 few . TRBJ2-2
CSASGTGIQPQHF TGCAGTGCTTCCGGGACAGGGATTCAGCCCCAGCATTTT TRBV20-1 few TRBD1 TRBJ1-5
CASSYTGTGGAKNIQYF TGTGCCAGCAGTTACACCGGGACAGGTGGAGCCAAAAACATTCAGTACTTC TRBV28 many TRBD1 TRBJ2-4
CASSMAGNQPQHF TGTGCCAGCTCTATGGCAGGAAATCAGCCCCAGCATTTT TRBV12-3/TRBV12-4 many . TRBJ1-5
CASSYSGTGREKLFF TGTGCCAGCAGTTACTCCGGGACAGGGCGTGAAAAACTGTTTTTT TRBV6-5 many TRBD1 TRBJ1-4
CASSLGASGMTDEQYF TGCGCCAGCAGCTTGGGGGCTAGCGGGATGACCGACGAGCAGTACTTC TRBV5-1 few TRBD2 TRBJ2-7
CASSIRPYRDNEQFF TGTGCCAGTAGTATAAGGCCCTATAGGGACAATGAGCAGTTCTTC TRBV19 many . TRBJ2-1
CASSSGHSSTGELFF TGTGCCAGCAGCTCAGGGCACTCGAGCACCGGGGAGCTGTTTTTT TRBV7-6 few . TRBJ2-2
CASSRQGHTEAFF TGTGCCAGCAGCCGACAGGGTCACACTGAAGCTTTCTTT TRBV7-9 many TRBD1 TRBJ1-1
CASSQGMAAGHTDTQYF TGTGCCAGCAGCCAAGGAATGGCAGCGGGGCACACAGATACGCAGTATTTT TRBV4-2 few TRBD2 TRBJ2-3
CASSAGQGARNIQYF TGCGCCAGCAGCGCCGGACAGGGGGCGAGAAACATTCAGTACTTC TRBV5-1 few TRBD1 TRBJ2-4
CASSLRASGTSDTQYF TGTGCCAGCAGCTTGAGGGCTAGCGGGACATCAGATACGCAGTATTTT TRBV7-2 many TRBD2 TRBJ2-3
CAWSGTNGDEQFF TGTGCCTGGAGTGGCACTAACGGGGATGAGCAGTTCTTC TRBV30 . . TRBJ2-1
CSARGQAEKLFF TGCAGTGCTCGGGGACAGGCTGAAAAACTGTTTTTT TRBV20-1 few TRBD1 TRBJ1-4
CATSDRTGETQYF TGTGCCACCAGTGATCGGACAGGAGAGACCCAGTACTTC TRBV24-1 many TRBD1 TRBJ2-5
CAWSAPGTGGGSPLHF TGTGCCTGGAGTGCCCCCGGGACAGGGGGAGGTTCACCCCTCCACTTT TRBV30 . TRBD1 TRBJ1-6
CASSIADTQYF TGTGCCAGCAGCATCGCTGATACGCAGTATTTT TRBV7-2 many . TRBJ2-3
CASSLQGRTEAFF TGTGCCAGCAGCCTACAGGGCCGGACTGAAGCTTTCTTT TRBV12-3/TRBV12-4 many . TRBJ1-1
CASSSSKGPLHF TGTGCCAGCAGCTCTTCGAAGGGACCCCTCCACTTT TRBV7-2 many . TRBJ1-6
CSVVSLNYGYTF TGCAGCGTTGTAAGCCTTAACTATGGCTACACCTTC TRBV29-1 many . TRBJ1-2
CSARENNEQFF TGCAGTGCTAGAGAAAACAATGAGCAGTTCTTC TRBV20-1 many . TRBJ2-1
CASSLLPDSSGNTIYF TGCGCCAGCAGCTTGCTCCCGGATTCCTCTGGAAACACCATATATTTT TRBV5-1 many . TRBJ1-3
CSARTGTGRADTQYF TGCAGTGCCAGAACCGGGACAGGGCGCGCAGATACGCAGTATTTT TRBV20-1 many TRBD1 TRBJ2-3